This T cell receptor (beta chain) came from a study of T cell repertoires in cytomegalovirus infection. As for this clonotype: Its specificity is not known.

In TCRdb, the reads were re-called with MiXCR into one record per CDR3 protein. The sample contains around 78,000 distinct CDR3 sequences, roughly a quarter of which appear only once. The CDR3 covers 14 residues. V was pared by 6 bases and J by 8 bases, with 10 bases of the junction left unmatched. Sequencing was performed on CD8+ T cells from cultured PBMCs, taken from culture after CMV antigen stimulation. This receptor was obtained from a human donor in good health (CMV status not recorded). Some clones in this sample may be carry-over from other donors' samples. J is TRBJ1-2 and V is TRBV12-3 or TRBV12-4, with 9 bases fitting TRBD1. Here the CDR3 DNA reads TGTGCCAGCAGACAGGGACAGGGAAGTAAGGGCTACACCTTC. Translated, it gives CASRQGQGSKGYTF.